A selection of T cell receptor beta chains follows, all from one sample in a study of CD8+ T cells in alopecia areata. TCRdb's table, derived via immunoSEQ multiplex PCR, lists solely in-frame clones and lacks some. This sample yields some 120,000 clones, of which approximately 60% are seen a single time; more than 5.5% belongs to the top ten. This specimen was CD4+ T cells sorted from blood, taken at week 4, from a patient treated with tofacitinib. These receptors all come from a human donor with alopecia areata. Each CDR3 is given with its conserved first and last residue. D genes are given only for firm matches. Clone size is stated in some rows and not others, as once, few, many or a class when expanded.

TRBD1,TRBJ2-3,.,TRBV6-5,CASTPMDRGEQYF,TGTGCCAGCACCCCGATGGACAGGGGGGAGCAGTATTTT
.,TRBJ1-4,few,TRBV4-1,CASSQDGGEVNEKLFF,TGCGCCAGCAGCCAAGATGGGGGAGAAGTCAATGAAAAACTGTTTTTT
.,TRBJ1-2,.,TRBV25-1,CATSESGDYGYTF,TGTGCCACCAGCGAAAGCGGGGACTATGGCTACACCTTC
TRBD1,TRBJ2-5,.,TRBV7-2,CASRRTGRETQYF,TGTGCCAGCAGGCGGACAGGGAGAGAGACCCAGTACTTC
.,TRBJ1-1,.,TRBV7-9,CASSRLGQTGDTEAFF,TGTGCCAGCAGCCGTCTCGGCCAGACGGGGGACACTGAAGCTTTCTTT
.,TRBJ2-3,.,TRBV7-9,CASSHPRGTSTDTQYF,TGTGCCAGCAGTCACCCACGGGGGACTAGCACAGATACGCAGTATTTT
.,TRBJ2-5,.,TRBV18,CASSPRSKKETQYF,TGTGCCAGCTCACCACGATCTAAGAAAGAGACCCAGTACTTC
TRBD1,TRBJ2-6,.,TRBV5-1,CASSWDSLSGANVLTF,TGCGCCAGCAGCTGGGACAGTCTGTCTGGGGCCAACGTCCTGACTTTC
.,TRBJ2-1,.,TRBV30,CACTVVTSYNEQFF,TGTGCCTGTACGGTAGTAACAAGCTACAATGAGCAGTTCTTC
.,TRBJ2-7,.,TRBV29-1,CSAGGGGYEQYF,TGCAGCGCGGGCGGAGGGGGCTACGAGCAGTACTTC
.,TRBJ2-7,.,TRBV9,CASSVGRRSYEQYF,TGTGCCAGCAGCGTAGGGCGGCGATCCTACGAGCAGTACTTC
TRBD2,TRBJ2-3,.,TRBV7-3,CASSLTGLEGDTQYF,TGTGCCAGCAGCTTAACGGGACTAGAGGGAGATACGCAGTATTTT
TRBD1,TRBJ2-2,few,TRBV5-1,CASSLDRENTGELFF,TGCGCCAGCAGCCTCGACAGGGAAAACACCGGGGAGCTGTTTTTT
TRBD1,TRBJ1-4,.,TRBV29-1,CSADDREGEKLFF,TGCAGCGCTGACGACAGGGAAGGGGAAAAACTGTTTTTT
TRBD2,TRBJ2-1,.,TRBV29-1,CSPRLAGYNEQFF,TGCAGCCCAAGACTAGCGGGATACAATGAGCAGTTCTTC
.,TRBJ1-1,.,TRBV5-1,CASSLDPGMNTEAFF,TGCGCCAGCAGCTTGGATCCGGGGATGAACACTGAAGCTTTCTTT
.,TRBJ1-2,.,TRBV30,CAWSAPGQNYGYTF,TGTGCCTGGAGTGCACCAGGGCAGAACTATGGCTACACCTTC
.,TRBJ2-3,.,TRBV2,CASSGANTQYF,TGTGCCAGCAGTGGAGCGAATACGCAGTATTTT
.,TRBJ2-4,.,TRBV27,CATSREGGRRNIQYF,TGTGCCACGAGTCGAGAGGGGGGCAGGAGAAACATTCAGTACTTC
.,TRBJ2-2,.,TRBV9,CASSYAVGLTGELFF,TGTGCCAGCAGCTACGCCGTCGGGCTTACGGGGGAGCTGTTTTTT
.,TRBJ1-5,few,TRBV7-9,CASSLNEQPQHF,TGTGCCAGCAGCTTAAACGAGCAGCCCCAGCATTTT
.,TRBJ2-5,.,TRBV27,CASSFTGRETQYF,TGTGCCAGCAGTTTTACGGGGCGAGAGACCCAGTACTTC
TRBD1,TRBJ1-2,.,TRBV9,CASSVLLEGTANYGYTF,TGTGCCAGCAGCGTCCTACTTGAAGGGACAGCTAACTATGGCTACACCTTC
.,TRBJ2-7,few,TRBV15,CATSRDVYTSSYEQYF,TGTGCCACCAGCAGAGATGTTTACACTAGCTCCTACGAGCAGTACTTC
.,TRBJ1-1,.,TRBV5-4,CASSSLMNTEAFF,TGTGCCAGCAGCAGTCTCATGAACACTGAAGCTTTCTTT
.,TRBJ2-3,.,TRBV29-1,CSVEFTGRSTDTQYF,TGCAGCGTTGAATTCACGGGGAGATCCACAGATACGCAGTATTTT
.,TRBJ1-1,.,TRBV29-1,CSVDDRQNTEAFF,TGCAGCGTTGACGACAGACAGAACACTGAAGCTTTCTTT
.,TRBJ2-1,.,TRBV9,CASSVEAYNEQFF,TGTGCCAGCAGCGTAGAAGCCTACAATGAGCAGTTCTTC
TRBD1,TRBJ2-5,.,TRBV29-1,CSVDPTGEETQYF,TGCAGCGTTGACCCGACAGGGGAAGAGACCCAGTACTTC
TRBD2,TRBJ2-1,few,TRBV18,CASSPIPGGRSNEQFF,TGTGCCAGCTCACCTATTCCGGGAGGGAGGAGCAATGAGCAGTTCTTC
TRBD1,TRBJ1-5,few,TRBV6-5,CASRRTGVSNQPQHF,TGTGCCAGCAGGAGGACAGGGGTTTCCAATCAGCCCCAGCATTTT
.,TRBJ2-5,.,TRBV18,CASSPKQETQYF,TGTGCCAGCTCACCAAAGCAAGAGACCCAGTACTTC
.,TRBJ2-3,few,TRBV30,CAWSVRGASQYF,TGTGCCTGGAGTGTACGAGGGGCCTCTCAGTATTTT
.,TRBJ2-5,.,TRBV10-3,CAISAVRETQYF,TGTGCCATCAGTGCGGTGCGAGAGACCCAGTACTTC
.,TRBJ1-2,.,TRBV9,CASSDGGLYGYTF,TGTGCCAGCAGCGATGGGGGACTCTATGGCTACACCTTC
.,TRBJ2-5,.,TRBV7-9,CASSLGLGTFGETQYF,TGTGCCAGCAGCTTAGGGTTAGGGACCTTTGGAGAGACCCAGTACTTC
.,TRBJ2-1,.,TRBV7-2,CASTKEPNNEQFF,TGTGCCAGCACCAAGGAACCTAACAATGAGCAGTTCTTC
.,TRBJ2-1,.,TRBV30,CAWRRTYNEQFF,TGTGCCTGGAGAAGAACCTACAATGAGCAGTTCTTC
TRBD2,TRBJ2-1,.,TRBV7-2,CASGASGSYNEQFF,TGTGCCAGTGGGGCTAGCGGGAGCTACAATGAGCAGTTCTTC
.,TRBJ2-5,.,TRBV28,CASSLGAASGSPRGETQYF,TGTGCCAGCAGTTTAGGGGCAGCTAGCGGCTCTCCAAGGGGGGAGACCCAGTACTTC